One and the same sample provided the 18 T cell receptor beta chains below, sequenced in a study of shared clonotypes between healthy human individuals (TCRdb year 2020). Library prep was done by the immunoSEQ multiplex PCR assay. TCRdb's version of the immuneACCESS table is confined to in-frame rearrangements and falls short of the full clone set. An unresolved V gene accounts for under half of the shortfall where checked; the remainder is of unknown origin. This sample gives a few million clones in total; more than 80% of them show up just once. The top ten clones comprise under 0.15% of the sample. The sample comprised naive CD4+ T cells sorted from blood. Interpreted using the paper, the cell subset or site label stands for: CD45RA+ positively selected. The receptors stem from a man aged 18-30 years in good health.

The chain joins TRBV6-5 to TRBJ2-3; 7 bases map to TRBD1. CDR3 length equals 13 residues. Per germline, CDR1 MNHEY and CDR2 SVGAGI. V was clipped by 10 bases and J by 3 bases; unmatched bases: 7. This CDR3 is CATRRQGTDTQYF. DNA for the CDR3: TGTGCCACCAGGAGACAGGGAACAGATACGCAGTATTTT.

This clone was recorded only once. Other DNA sequences in the same sample also yield this CDR3. V is TRBV7-2 and J is TRBJ1-2; 7 positions match TRBD1. The CDR3 spans 14 residues. Germline V gives CDR1 SGHTA, CDR2 FQGNSA. J lost 3 bases, V lost 1 base, and 2 bases had no gene match. The CDR3 DNA sequence: TGTGCCAGCAGCTTAGAGGGGGCGGACTATGGCTACACCTTC. Amino acids: CASSLEGADYGYTF. Looking up the rest from reference TRBV7-2 and TRBJ1-2 gives the full variable domain: GAGVSQSPSNKVTEKGKDVELRCDPISGHTALYWYRQSLGQGLEFLIYFQGNSAPDKSGLPSDRFSAERTGGSVSTLTIQRTQQEDSAVYLCASSLEGADYGYTFGSGTRLTVV.

This clone was observed a single time. This chain uses TRBV9 with TRBJ2-4; D might be TRBD2 (7 bases). The CDR3 consists of 19 residues. Germline loops: CDR1 SGDLS, CDR2 YYNGEE. The V and J ends lost 7 bases and 3 bases respectively, with 29 bases between them. Here the CDR3 reads CASSSTREKGGEGKNIQYF. For the CDR3, the DNA is TGTGCCAGCTCCTCTACGCGGGAGAAAGGGGGGGAAGGCAAAAACATTCAGTACTTC. The full variable domain, its missing parts supplied by reference TRBV9 and TRBJ2-4, is DSGVTQTPKHLITATGQRVTLRCSPRSGDLSVYWYQQSLDQGLQFLIQYYNGEERAKGNILERFSAQQFPDLHSELNLSSLELGDSALYFCASSSTREKGGEGKNIQYFGAGTRLSVL.

The rearrangement links TRBV5-1 to TRBJ2-3; TRBD2 aligns across 15 bases. This CDR3 region has 17 residues. Trimming removed 0 bases from V and 6 bases from J; junction bases left unmatched: 5. Germline values: CDR1 SGHRS, CDR2 YFSETQ. The CDR3 reads CASSLAGTSGGQDTQYF. The DNA of the CDR3 is TGCGCCAGCAGCTTGGCCGGGACTAGCGGGGGGCAGGATACGCAGTATTTT. The full variable domain, in which reference TRBV5-1 and TRBJ2-3 provide the parts outside the CDR3, is KAGVTQTPRYLIKTRGQQVTLSCSPISGHRSVSWYQQTPGQGLQFLFEYFSETQRNKGNFPGRFSGRQFSNSRSEMNVSTLELGDSALYLCASSLAGTSGGQDTQYFGPGTRLTVL.

For this clone: Other DNA variants within this sample encode the same CDR3. This chain joins TRBV19 and TRBJ2-1; 7 bases fit TRBD2. With V trimmed by 4 bases and J by 1 base, 1 base remained unmatched. CDR3 length: 14 residues. Germline assignment: CDR1 LNHDA and CDR2 SQIVND (reference sequence). The CDR3 sequence is CASSTSGSYNEQFF. Here the CDR3 DNA reads TGTGCCAGTAGTACTAGCGGATCCTACAATGAGCAGTTCTTC.

The chain joins TRBV10-3 to TRBJ2-3, with D perhaps matching TRBD2 (7 bases). The V and J ends lost 3 bases and 0 bases respectively, with 13 bases between them. Germline-derived CDR1 and CDR2 are ENHRY and SYGVKD. The CDR3 runs 16 residues. Here the CDR3 reads CAISDFAGASTDTQYF. The DNA of the CDR3 is TGTGCCATCAGTGACTTCGCGGGGGCCAGCACAGATACGCAGTATTTT.

The chain uses TRBV6-1 and TRBJ1-2; no clear D. The V end was cut by 0 bases, the J end by 7 bases, with 9 bases between. Germline assignment: CDR1 MNHNS and CDR2 SASEGT. This CDR3 is 13 amino acids long. CDR3 DNA: TGTGCCAGCAGTGAAGCCTTACAGTCTGGCTACACCTTC. Residues: CASSEALQSGYTF.

V gene TRBV5-4 combines with J gene TRBJ1-6; D is perhaps TRBD1 (6 bases). CDR3 size: 16 residues. The germline V gene has CDR1 SGHNT and CDR2 YYREEE (reference sequence). Trimming left V 5 bases short and J 3 bases short, with 15 bases between. CDR3 DNA sequence: TGTGCCAGCAGACTTACGACAGGAAACTATAATTCACCCCTCCACTTT. Translated: CASRLTTGNYNSPLHF.

The chain employs TRBV5-6 and TRBJ1-2, with D unresolved. This CDR3 has 14 residues. Trimming pared 0 bases from V and 7 bases from J, leaving 13 bases between. Germline loops: CDR1 SGHDT, CDR2 YYEEEE. This chain's CDR3 is CASSLGYMNGGYTF. The CDR3 nucleotides read TGTGCCAGCAGCTTGGGTTACATGAATGGTGGCTACACCTTC.

The CDR3: CASTPSGGQSSYNEQFF. The CDR3 DNA reads as TGTGCCAGCACGCCTAGCGGGGGGCAAAGCTCCTACAATGAGCAGTTCTTC. The chain carries TRBV25-1 and TRBJ2-1; 11 nucleotides match TRBD2. The CDR3 is 17 amino acids. J was trimmed by 0 bases and V by 7 bases; bases with no gene match: 8. Looked up from germline, CDR1 is MGHDK and CDR2 is SYGVNS.

A remark on this clone: The identical CDR3 is also encoded by other nucleotide sequences in the sample. The chain is built from TRBV5-1 and TRBJ2-3, with 8 bases matching TRBD1. This CDR3 is 15 amino acids long. Trimming took 0 bases from V and 0 from J; bases not matched to a gene: 0. Germline V gene sequence: CDR1 SGHRS, CDR2 YFSETQ. The chain's CDR3 is CASSLGQGSTDTQYF. The CDR3 coding sequence is TGCGCCAGCAGCTTGGGACAGGGGAGCACAGATACGCAGTATTTT.

V usage is TRBV11-3 and J usage is TRBJ2-1, with 12 bases matching TRBD2. V shed 2 bases, J shed 3 bases, and the junction held 2 bases outside the gene matches. This CDR3 is 16 amino acids long. Germline CDR1 is SGHNT and CDR2 is YENEEA. CDR3 in amino acids: CASSLLTSGGYNEQFF. CDR3 coding DNA: TGTGCCAGCAGCTTATTGACTAGCGGGGGCTACAATGAGCAGTTCTTC.

Points on this clone: Other DNA sequences in the sample encode the same CDR3. The chain uses TRBV6-5 and TRBJ1-3, with no clear D. Germline V gives CDR1 MNHEY, CDR2 SVGAGI. Trimming stripped 5 bases from V and 2 bases from J, with 4 bases between. CDR3 length: 12 amino acids. DNA of the CDR3: TGTGCCAGCAGTGCCCCTGGAAACACCATATATTTT. Its translation: CASSAPGNTIYF.

The chain joins TRBV19 to TRBJ2-5, with 7 bases aligning to TRBD1. Matching the DNA end better, TRBJ2-7 makes the J call doubtful. CDR1 is LNHDA and CDR2 is SQIVND in the germline V gene (reference sequence). This CDR3 spans 14 amino acids. The CDR3 region has the DNA TGTGCCAGTAGTAGGGACAGTGCCATTTACGAGCAGTACTTC. This sequence encodes CASSRDSAIYEQYF.

The sample holds one count of this clone. The chain has TRBV27 and TRBJ2-6; tentative D call: TRBD2 (6 bases). With 1 base removed from V and 0 bases from J, the gap between germline ends came to 10 bases. The CDR3 covers 17 residues. From germline, CDR1 is MNHEY and CDR2 SMNVEV (reference sequence). The CDR3 DNA is TGTGCCAGCAGTTTATGGGGGACTCACTCTGGGGCCAACGTCCTGACTTTC. It translates to CASSLWGTHSGANVLTF. Supplemented by reference TRBV27 and TRBJ2-6, the full variable domain reads EAQVTQNPRYLITVTGKKLTVTCSQNMNHEYMSWYRQDPGLGLRQIYYSMNVEVTDKGDVPEGYKVSRKEKRNFPLILESPSPNQTSLYFCASSLWGTHSGANVLTFGAGSRLTVL.

The chain joins TRBV19 to TRBJ2-1; 13 bases align to TRBD2. Germline loops: CDR1 LNHDA, CDR2 SQIVND (reference sequence). V shed 3 bases, J shed 2 bases, and the junction held 4 bases outside the gene matches. The CDR3 totals 17 residues. The CDR3 reads CASSIRTSGGAYNEQFF. The CDR3 DNA follows: TGTGCCAGTAGTATTCGGACTAGCGGGGGAGCCTACAATGAGCAGTTCTTC. Looking up the rest from reference TRBV19 and TRBJ2-1 gives the full variable domain: DGGITQSPKYLFRKEGQNVTLSCEQNLNHDAMYWYRQDPGQGLRLIYYSQIVNDFQKGDIAEGYSVSREKKESFPLTVTSAQKNPTAFYLCASSIRTSGGAYNEQFFGPGTRLTVL.

The gene calls are TRBV18 and TRBJ1-1, with D hard to call. V lost 3 bases and J 0 bases, leaving 17 bases between the germline ends. The CDR3 consists of 17 residues. The germline V gene has CDR1 KGHSH and CDR2 LQKENI. The CDR3 sequence is CASSPQRSQNMNTEAFF. The CDR3 nucleotides are TGTGCCAGCTCACCGCAAAGAAGCCAGAACATGAACACTGAAGCTTTCTTT.

The J gene is TRBJ2-3, the V gene TRBV15; D unresolved. The CDR3 is 13 residues long. Germline assignment: CDR1 LNHNV and CDR2 YYDKDF (reference sequence). Trimming removed 0 bases from V and 6 bases from J, with 7 bases in between. The CDR3 reads CATSRDIGDTQYF. In DNA form, the CDR3 reads TGTGCCACCAGCAGAGATATAGGGGATACGCAGTATTTT. Supplemented by reference TRBV15 and TRBJ2-3, the full variable domain reads DAMVIQNPRYQVTQFGKPVTLSCSQTLNHNVMYWYQQKSSQAPKLLFHYYDKDFNNEADTPDNFQSRRPNTSFCFLDIRSPGLGDTAMYLCATSRDIGDTQYFGPGTRLTVL.